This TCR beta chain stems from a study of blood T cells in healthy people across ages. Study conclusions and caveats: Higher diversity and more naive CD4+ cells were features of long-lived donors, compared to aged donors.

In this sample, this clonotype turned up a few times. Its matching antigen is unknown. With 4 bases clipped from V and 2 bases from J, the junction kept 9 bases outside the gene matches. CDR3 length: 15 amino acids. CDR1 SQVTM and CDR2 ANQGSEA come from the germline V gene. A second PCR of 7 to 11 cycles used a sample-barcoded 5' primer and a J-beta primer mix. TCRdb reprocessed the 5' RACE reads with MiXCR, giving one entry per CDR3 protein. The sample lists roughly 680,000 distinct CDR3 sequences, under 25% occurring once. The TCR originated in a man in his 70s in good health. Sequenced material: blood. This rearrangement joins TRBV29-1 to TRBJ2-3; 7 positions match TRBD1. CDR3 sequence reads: CSVGGGGSPTDTQYF. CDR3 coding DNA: TGCAGCGTTGGAGGGGGCGGGTCCCCCACAGATACGCAGTATTTT.